These 7 T cell receptor beta chains were sequenced from one sample in a study of PD-L1 blockade in urothelial cancer. Data came from immunoSEQ multiplex PCR; TCRdb stores just in-frame clones and leaves some out. The sample yields tens of thousands of clones, roughly 89% seen once. Regarding time point: peripheral blood 6 weeks after treatment start. The sequencing used PBMCs, collected around atezolizumab (anti-PD-L1) treatment. The receptors come from a man between 65 and 79 years old with urothelial cancer.

The V call is TRBV27, the J call TRBJ1-2; D possibly corresponds to TRBD1 (5 bases). The CDR3 consists of 13 residues. The V and J ends lost 6 bases and 12 bases respectively, with 20 bases between them. CDR1 and CDR2 from the germline V gene are MNHEY and SMNVEV (reference sequence). This CDR3 reads CASSSPGGILNTF. The CDR3 DNA is TGTGCCAGCAGCTCCCCCGGGGGGATATTAAACACCTTC.

V gene TRBV13 combines with J gene TRBJ2-7, with 8 bases lining up with TRBD2. Germline CDR1 PRHDT, CDR2 FYEKMQ (reference sequence). This CDR3 spans 16 amino acids. Losses at the gene ends were 0 bases for V and 2 bases for J; bases not matched to a gene: 6. This CDR3 is CASSLGLGGGPYEQYF. Written as DNA, the CDR3 is TGTGCCAGCAGCTTAGGCCTCGGCGGGGGGCCCTACGAGCAGTACTTC.

J is TRBJ1-2 and V is TRBV10-3; possible D gene TRBD1, 6 bases. The CDR3 length is 14 residues. Trimming took 3 bases from V and 1 from J, leaving 9 bases between them. Germline values: CDR1 ENHRY, CDR2 SYGVKD. The CDR3 nucleotides are TGTGCCATCAGTGAACAGGGAAATAACTATGGCTACACCTTC. This sequence encodes CAISEQGNNYGYTF.

The sample holds a few counts of this clone. This chain links TRBV28 with TRBJ2-3; 7 bases line up with TRBD1. V dropped 8 bases and J dropped 2; count of bases not matched to a gene: 7. The V gene's germline CDR1 is MDHEN and CDR2 SYDVKM. The CDR3 is made up of 14 amino acids. CDR3 region: CASGRQGPTDTQYF. The CDR3 nucleotides are TGTGCCAGCGGACGACAGGGCCCCACAGATACGCAGTATTTT.

In its sample, this clone was seen once. The chain joins TRBV2 to TRBJ2-7; 14 bases match TRBD2. The CDR3 length is 15 residues. With V trimmed by 6 bases and J by 5 bases, 6 bases remained unmatched. The germline CDR1 and CDR2 sequences are SNHLY and FYNNEI. CDR3 nucleotide sequence: TGTGCCAGCAGGGGACTAGCGGGAGCGAAGGACGAGCAGTACTTC. This encodes CASRGLAGAKDEQYF.

The J gene is TRBJ2-7, the V gene TRBV28; 11 bases map to TRBD1. The junction had 11 bases not matched to a gene; V was cut back by 6 bases and J by 7 bases. The CDR3 totals 15 residues. The germline CDR1 and CDR2 sequences are MDHEN and SYDVKM. CDR3 residues: CASRRRTGGFGEQYF. The CDR3, as DNA: TGTGCCAGCAGAAGACGGACAGGGGGCTTTGGGGAGCAGTACTTC.

The rearrangement joins TRBV7-9 to TRBJ2-2; D is possibly TRBD1 (6 bases). The V end was cut by 5 bases, the J end by 3 bases, with 10 bases between. The CDR3 sequence is 14 residues long. Germline CDR1 and CDR2: SEHNR and FQNEAQ (reference sequence). CDR3 DNA: TGTGCCAGCAGCGAGTACAGGGACACCGGGGAGCTGTTTTTT. Its translation is CASSEYRDTGELFF.